This is a list of T cell receptor beta chains from one sample in a study of T cells expressing NK-cell markers. Following a re-call of the 5' RACE reads, TCRdb has one entry per CDR3 protein and lacks DNA. Its table records about 160,000 distinct CDR3 sequences. Sequencing was done on a sample of blood T cells: a sorted CD56 or NKG2C T cell subset, CD4+ or CD8+ T cells, or bulk PBMC T cells (not recorded which). These receptors came from a woman aged 18-69 years in good health. Each CDR3 is given with its conserved first and last residue. Fields, in order: J gene, V gene, CDR3 protein.

>TRBJ2-3|TRBV5-1
CASNLLGPSTDTQYF
>TRBJ2-7|TRBV29-1
CSVANTGTGSEQYF
>TRBJ2-7|TRBV6-1
CASSDARFGYEQYF
>TRBJ1-2|TRBV7-9
CASSPGDSYGYTF
>TRBJ1-6|TRBV20-1
CGSGTGYSPLHF
>TRBJ1-6|TRBV4-1
CASSPQGGVSPLHF
>TRBJ2-3|TRBV6-2/TRBV6-3
CASTRDYTDTQYF
>TRBJ2-2|TRBV25-1
CASSEVANTGELFF
>TRBJ1-2|TRBV7-8
CASSFRQGSLDYGYTF
>TRBJ2-7|TRBV11-2
CASSSPLSDRENEQYF
>TRBJ1-6|TRBV12-3/TRBV12-4
CASSLWGGESPLHF
>TRBJ2-1|TRBV30
CAWSANNEQFF
>TRBJ2-2|TRBV9
CASSIETSSGELFF
>TRBJ1-5|TRBV30
CAWNRDSNQPQHF
>TRBJ2-7|TRBV18
CASSPQGAGEQYF
>TRBJ2-3|TRBV2
CASGDRGNTQYF
>TRBJ2-3|TRBV4-1
CASSPQLAGGADTQYF
>TRBJ2-1|TRBV7-2
CASSSGLAGGEQFF
>TRBJ2-2|TRBV7-3
CASSLRGQGMSTGELFF
>TRBJ1-5|TRBV4-2
CASSQDQGAAQPQHF
>TRBJ2-1|TRBV7-9
CASSLARHREQFF
>TRBJ2-2|TRBV5-4
CASSLGLAGANTGELFF
>TRBJ2-2|TRBV7-3
CASSLEGLGTVNTGELFF
>TRBJ2-7|TRBV7-9
CASRPGGSSYEQYF
>TRBJ2-3|TRBV5-1
CASSFTVRGRTDTQYF
>TRBJ2-3|TRBV29-1
CSVILAGGPTDTQYF
>TRBJ1-1|TRBV6-1
CASYLISEAFF
>TRBJ2-3|TRBV20-1
CSGTSGGGFTDTQYF
>TRBJ2-7|TRBV2
CASSAESRLANEQYF
>TRBJ2-1|TRBV15
CATSLTLAGQGEQFF
>TRBJ2-7|TRBV5-1
CASSNSTGGVEQYF
>TRBJ2-3|TRBV3-1
CASSYRAGFGRVTDTQYF
>TRBJ2-1|TRBV28
CASGIRQSIYEQFF
>TRBJ2-7|TRBV2
CASSEAGRGPYEQYF
>TRBJ2-5|TRBV25-1
CASSEFGVRETQYF
>TRBJ2-1|TRBV20-1
CSASTLAGSSYNEQFF
>TRBJ2-7|TRBV5-1
CASSQSSGSLIEQYF
>TRBJ2-5|TRBV5-6
CASSLAAGGYQETQYF
>TRBJ2-5|TRBV28
CASTIAGVKTQYF
>TRBJ2-5|TRBV12-3/TRBV12-4
CASSPLAGVETQYF
>TRBJ1-6|TRBV20-1
CSARDLGDSPLHF
>TRBJ1-1|TRBV3-1
CASSQDQNRGGAFF
>TRBJ2-1|TRBV7-2
CASSLVQGRYNEQFF
>TRBJ1-3|TRBV2
CASSPGLAPGNTIYF
>TRBJ1-5|TRBV10-3
CAISETTGSNQPQHF
>TRBJ2-4|TRBV20-1
CSARPRLGGNIQYF
>TRBJ2-5|TRBV5-1
CASSLAPWGRETQYF
>TRBJ1-2|TRBV11-1
CASSLQGLHGYTF
>TRBJ2-1|TRBV7-7
CASSPRLGAYNEQFF
>TRBJ1-1|TRBV5-6
CASSFGLGGRVTEAFF
>TRBJ2-3|TRBV5-1
CASSPRLADTDTQYF
>TRBJ2-3|TRBV29-1
CSVRKGGEDTQYF
>TRBJ2-7|TRBV11-2
CASSSPQGFHEQYF